A single sample is the source of the 30 T cell receptor beta chains below, sequenced in a study of blood T cell repertoires in COVID-19. Profiling relied on immunoSEQ multiplex PCR, and the TCRdb table lists in-frame clones only, not all of them. The sample lists 350,000 to 400,000 clones; around 87% were seen once. Sequenced material: peripheral blood. These receptors were collected from a man between 18 and 35 years old with active or convalescent COVID-19.

The genes are TRBV5-1 and TRBJ1-1; D is undetermined. Trimming removed 5 bases from V and 5 bases from J, with 10 bases in between. Germline V gene sequence: CDR1 SGHRS, CDR2 YFSETQ. CDR3 length: 12 amino acids. The CDR3 loop is CASSSETTEAFF. The CDR3 nucleotides read TGCGCCAGCAGTAGCGAAACGACTGAAGCTTTCTTT.

J is TRBJ2-1 and V is TRBV10-3; 8 positions match TRBD2. The germline V gene has CDR1 ENHRY and CDR2 SYGVKD. This CDR3 has 18 amino acids. V lost 6 bases to trimming and J lost 10 bases; unmatched junction nucleotides: 23. CDR3 DNA: TGTGCCATCAGCCTAAATAGCCCCCGGGGGGGGTCATACTCGGAGCAGTTCTTC. It translates to CAISLNSPRGGSYSEQFF.

This chain connects TRBV2 to TRBJ1-2; TRBD1 matches 7 bases. This CDR3 is built from 14 residues. Germline values: CDR1 SNHLY, CDR2 FYNNEI. The V segment lost 11 bases and the J segment 4 bases; nucleotides outside the gene matches: 13. CDR3 sequence reads: CAGSRQGGVYGYTF. The CDR3 DNA reads TGTGCCGGGAGCCGACAGGGAGGCGTCTATGGCTACACCTTC.

This clone was counted between two and nine times. The chain combines TRBV15 with TRBJ1-3; D might be TRBD1 (5 bases). V was clipped by 5 bases and J by 0 bases, with 8 bases between them. The germline V gene encodes CDR1 LNHNV and CDR2 YYDKDF (reference sequence). The CDR3 is 14 residues long. The CDR3 DNA sequence: TGTGCCACCAGCTCGGGGGGCTCTGGAAACACCATATATTTT. Encoded protein: CATSSGGSGNTIYF. The entire variable domain, with the rest obtained from reference TRBV15 and TRBJ1-3, is as follows: DAMVIQNPRYQVTQFGKPVTLSCSQTLNHNVMYWYQQKSSQAPKLLFHYYDKDFNNEADTPDNFQSRRPNTSFCFLDIRSPGLGDTAMYLCATSSGGSGNTIYFGEGSWLTVV.

This chain uses TRBV19 with TRBJ2-4; D unclear. Trimming pared 2 bases from V and 3 bases from J, leaving 8 bases between. Looked up from germline, CDR1 is LNHDA and CDR2 is SQIVND (reference sequence). The CDR3 has 14 residues. The CDR3 DNA reads as TGTGCCAGTAGTATATCCGAGTACAAAAACATTCAGTACTTC. Translating it yields CASSISEYKNIQYF. The full variable domain, in which reference TRBV19 and TRBJ2-4 provide the parts outside the CDR3, is DGGITQSPKYLFRKEGQNVTLSCEQNLNHDAMYWYRQDPGQGLRLIYYSQIVNDFQKGDIAEGYSVSREKKESFPLTVTSAQKNPTAFYLCASSISEYKNIQYFGAGTRLSVL.

The rearrangement links TRBV7-2 to TRBJ2-2, with 8 bases matching TRBD1. This CDR3 is built from 14 residues. V lost 4 bases and J lost 6; bases outside the gene matches: 4. The germline V gene has CDR1 SGHTA and CDR2 FQGNSA. The CDR3 here is CASSSKDRAGELFF. The CDR3 nucleotides are TGTGCCAGCAGCTCGAAGGACAGGGCCGGGGAGCTGTTTTTT.

The chain's CDR3 is CASSPGTGGNQPQHF. The DNA of the CDR3 is TGTGCCAGCAGCCCAGGGACAGGGGGGAATCAGCCCCAGCATTTT. This sequence joins TRBV7-3 and TRBJ1-5; TRBD1 agrees at 11 bases. Germline V gene lookup returns CDR1 SGHTA and CDR2 FQGTGA. The CDR3 extends over 15 amino acids. V lost 5 bases, J lost 4 bases, and 4 bases stayed unmatched.

V and J are TRBV4-2 and TRBJ2-7; D gene ambiguous. Germline-derived CDR1 and CDR2 are LGHNA and YNFKEQ. The V gene lost 1 base and the J gene lost 4 bases, with 5 bases spanning the gap. There are 12 residues in the CDR3. The CDR3 bases are TGTGCCAGCAGCCAAGTCGGGTACGAGCAGTACTTC. It specifies CASSQVGYEQYF.

J is TRBJ2-3 and V is TRBV28, with D perhaps TRBD1 (6 bases). V lost 3 bases and J lost 4, with 11 bases in between. The CDR3 contains 14 residues. CDR1 and CDR2 from the germline V gene are MDHEN and SYDVKM. The CDR3 loop reads CASSLAAGADTQYF. CDR3 bases: TGTGCCAGCAGTTTGGCAGCAGGGGCAGATACGCAGTATTTT. The full variable domain, with the rest looked up from reference TRBV28 and TRBJ2-3, is DVKVTQSSRYLVKRTGEKVFLECVQDMDHENMFWYRQDPGLGLRLIYFSYDVKMKEKGDIPEGYSVSREKKERFSLILESASTNQTSMYLCASSLAAGADTQYFGPGTRLTVL.

This clone was seen once. The chain uses TRBV27 and TRBJ2-3; 9 bases are shared with TRBD2. Per germline, CDR1 MNHEY and CDR2 SMNVEV (reference sequence). The length of the CDR3 is 15 residues. V gave up 7 bases and J gave up 6 bases; unmatched junction bases: 11. This CDR3 is CASTQGREGSDTQYF. In DNA form, the CDR3 reads TGTGCCAGCACCCAGGGGCGGGAGGGATCCGATACGCAGTATTTT.

This chain joins TRBV4-2 and TRBJ1-4, with 7 positions matching TRBD1. This CDR3 contains 15 residues. The germline V gene encodes CDR1 LGHNA and CDR2 YNFKEQ. After removal of 5 bases from V and 7 bases from J, the junction contained 10 bases not matched to a gene. The chain's CDR3 is CASSVTGAWAEKLFF. CDR3 nucleotide sequence: TGTGCCAGCAGCGTTACAGGGGCTTGGGCTGAAAAACTGTTTTTT.

This chain uses TRBV14 with TRBJ1-5; D perhaps matches TRBD1 (5 bases). Deletions cut 2 bases from V and 5 bases from J, with 10 bases between. Per germline, CDR1 SGHDN and CDR2 FVKESK. The CDR3 sequence is 14 residues long. CDR3 bases: TGTGCCAGCAGCCAAACAGGAAATTATCAGCCCCAGCATTTT. It specifies CASSQTGNYQPQHF.

The chain carries TRBV24-1 and TRBJ2-5; TRBD1 matches 9 bases. The V gene end was trimmed by 7 bases and the J gene end by 4 bases; junction bases not matched to a gene: 6. The germline gives CDR1 KGHDR, CDR2 SFDVKD. This CDR3 has 14 amino acids. The CDR3: CATRPTGGAETQYF. CDR3 in DNA: TGTGCCACCAGACCTACAGGGGGCGCAGAGACCCAGTACTTC.

The CDR3 is CASSPDRGQVHYGNTIYF. The CDR3 DNA reads TGTGCCAGCTCCCCTGACCGAGGACAGGTACATTATGGAAACACCATATATTTT. The V call is TRBV18, the J call TRBJ1-3, with 7 positions matching TRBD1. CDR1 is KGHSH, CDR2 LQKENI, per germline. The CDR3 is 18 amino acids. J gave up 3 bases and V 6 bases, and 17 bases lay outside the gene matches. The complete variable domain, with remaining parts taken from reference TRBV18 and TRBJ1-3, reads NAGVMQNPRHLVRRRGQEARLRCSPMKGHSHVYWYRQLPEEGLKFMVYLQKENIIDESGMPKERFSAEFPKEGPSILRIQQVVRGDSAAYFCASSPDRGQVHYGNTIYFGEGSWLTVV.

The chain carries TRBV7-3 and TRBJ2-5; 7 bases fit TRBD2. Germline values: CDR1 SGHTA, CDR2 FQGTGA. Trimming at V came to 5 bases and at J to 5 bases, leaving 14 bases not matched to a gene. CDR3 length equals 16 residues. The chain's CDR3 is CASSPSRLAGMETQYF. Written as DNA, the CDR3 is TGTGCCAGCAGCCCCTCCCGGTTAGCGGGTATGGAGACCCAGTACTTC.

The chain has TRBV4-1 and TRBJ1-6; 12 bases line up with TRBD1. Germline loops: CDR1 MGHRA, CDR2 YSYEKL. The CDR3 runs to 20 residues. The V gene end was trimmed by 3 bases and the J gene end by 6 bases; junction bases not matched to a gene: 15. CDR3 DNA sequence: TGCGCCAGCAGCCATCCGATTTCACCCTCGGGACAGGGGGCTAATTCACCCCTCCACTTT. This sequence encodes CASSHPISPSGQGANSPLHF.

J is TRBJ1-6 and V is TRBV28; the match to TRBD1 covers 11 bases. The CDR3 is made up of 17 amino acids. Trimming removed 2 bases from V and 8 bases from J; junction bases left unmatched: 8. The germline CDR1 and CDR2 sequences are MDHEN and SYDVKM. The CDR3 DNA reads as TGTGCCAGCAGTTTAACCGGGACAGGGGGAAGATATTCACCCCTCCACTTT. It codes for CASSLTGTGGRYSPLHF.

This chain links TRBV3-1 (or the pseudogene TRBV3-2) with TRBJ1-2; D unresolved. Germline V gene sequence: CDR1 LGHDT, CDR2 YNNKEL (reference sequence). V was trimmed by 5 bases and J by 8 bases, leaving 15 bases between them. The CDR3 contains 13 residues. The CDR3 here is CASSYREEEGYTF. The CDR3 DNA follows: TGTGCCAGCAGCTACCGTGAGGAAGAGGGCTACACCTTC.

The gene calls are TRBV19 and TRBJ2-7; 12 bases match TRBD2. The CDR3 is 16 residues long. Germline V gene data show CDR1 as LNHDA and CDR2 as SQIVND (reference sequence). V lost 4 bases to trimming and J lost 3 bases; unmatched junction nucleotides: 7. DNA for the CDR3: TGTGCCAGTAGTAGTCAACTAGCGGGAGGATTCTACGAGCAGTACTTC. Translating it yields CASSSQLAGGFYEQYF.

The chain links TRBV6-5 to TRBJ2-7; 8 bases are shared with TRBD2. V lost 10 bases and J lost 4; bases outside the gene matches: 9. The length of the CDR3 is 13 residues. CDR1 is MNHEY, CDR2 SVGAGI, per germline. As DNA, the CDR3 is TGTGCCACCCGAAGCGGGGGCCTTTACGAGCAGTACTTC. Its translation: CATRSGGLYEQYF.

This chain connects TRBV9 to TRBJ1-1, with no clear D. Trimming shortened V by 3 bases and J by 3 bases, and 15 bases separated the two germline ends. The CDR3 consists of 15 residues. Per germline, CDR1 SGDLS and CDR2 YYNGEE. CDR3 region: CASSARVELDTEAFF. In nucleotides, the CDR3 is TGTGCCAGCAGCGCAAGAGTGGAGTTGGACACTGAAGCTTTCTTT.

The chain uses TRBV24-1 and TRBJ2-2; 9 nucleotides match TRBD1. The CDR3 covers 17 residues. V lost 4 bases, J lost 7 bases, and 12 bases stayed unmatched. CDR1 and CDR2 (germline): KGHDR, SFDVKD. CDR3 sequence: CATSDPTGGFASGELFF. CDR3 nucleotide sequence: TGTGCCACCAGTGACCCGACAGGGGGATTCGCCAGCGGGGAGCTGTTTTTT.

The chain is built from TRBV28 and TRBJ2-7, with 13 bases aligning to TRBD2. V lost 6 bases and J lost 2; bases outside the gene matches: 7. Per germline, CDR1 MDHEN and CDR2 SYDVKM. The CDR3 is 16 residues long. In DNA form, the CDR3 reads TGTGCCAGCAGCAGGCCCGGGACTAGCGGGACCTACGAGCAGTACTTC. Its protein product is CASSRPGTSGTYEQYF. The entire variable domain, with the rest obtained from reference TRBV28 and TRBJ2-7, is as follows: DVKVTQSSRYLVKRTGEKVFLECVQDMDHENMFWYRQDPGLGLRLIYFSYDVKMKEKGDIPEGYSVSREKKERFSLILESASTNQTSMYLCASSRPGTSGTYEQYFGPGTRLTVT.

The rearrangement links TRBV12-3 or TRBV12-4 to TRBJ1-2, with D possibly being TRBD1 (6 bases). This CDR3 has 13 amino acids. Between the trimmed V and J ends, which lost 3 bases and 3 bases, there was a span of 8 bases. This CDR3 reads CASSFGQYYGYTF. The DNA of the CDR3 is TGTGCCAGCAGTTTCGGACAGTACTATGGCTACACCTTC.

V is TRBV27 and J is TRBJ1-6; perhaps TRBD1 as D (5 bases). The CDR3 is made up of 14 amino acids. The V gene lost 6 bases and the J gene lost 8 bases, with 14 bases spanning the gap. Germline CDR1 and CDR2: MNHEY and SMNVEV (reference sequence). The DNA for the CDR3 is TGTGCCAGCAGACCAATCAGGGCGGATTCACCCCTCCACTTT. Protein product: CASRPIRADSPLHF.

This chain uses TRBV28 with TRBJ1-2; 10 positions agree with TRBD1. CDR3 length: 16 residues. V shed 7 bases, J shed 5 bases, and the junction held 13 bases outside the gene matches. From germline, CDR1 is MDHEN and CDR2 SYDVKM. DNA of the CDR3: TGTGCCAGCACCTCTTTCCGGGACAGGGGTATTTATGGCTACACCTTC. It encodes CASTSFRDRGIYGYTF.

In nucleotides, the CDR3 is TGTGCCAGCAGCTTATCAGGGGGCGTCTATGGCTACACCTTC. Translated: CASSLSGGVYGYTF. V gene TRBV7-8 combines with J gene TRBJ1-2, with 8 bases matching TRBD1. The CDR3 runs 14 residues. Germline CDR1 SGHVS, CDR2 FQNEAQ. V gave up 2 bases and J gave up 4 bases; unmatched junction bases: 3. Full variable domain (rest looked up from reference TRBV7-8 and TRBJ1-2): GAGVSQSPRYKVAKRGQDVALRCDPISGHVSLFWYQQALGQGPEFLTYFQNEAQLDKSGLPSDRFFAERPEGSVSTLKIQRTQQEDSAVYLCASSLSGGVYGYTFGSGTRLTVV.

This chain connects TRBV27 to TRBJ2-2; TRBD1 aligns across 7 bases. After removal of 5 bases from V and 7 bases from J, the junction contained 13 bases not matched to a gene. The germline V gene encodes CDR1 MNHEY and CDR2 SMNVEV (reference sequence). The length of the CDR3 is 16 residues. Here the CDR3 reads CASSPLPGQTVGELFF. In DNA form, the CDR3 reads TGTGCCAGCAGTCCGCTCCCGGGACAGACTGTCGGGGAGCTGTTTTTT.

About this clone itself: At one end the junction does not follow the germline gene, possibly because of a read error. V gene TRBV24-1 combines with J gene TRBJ2-6, with D possibly matching TRBD2 (5 bases). Germline CDR1 KGHDR, CDR2 SFDVKD. This CDR3 has 14 amino acids. CDR3 residues: CATSDGEKANVLTF. The DNA of the CDR3 is TGTGCCACCAGTGATGGGGAGAAGGCCAACGTGCTGACTTTC.

V gene TRBV7-6 combines with J gene TRBJ2-5; no reliable D call. Trimming stripped 5 bases from V and 4 bases from J, with 17 bases between. The CDR3 contains 15 residues. Germline V gives CDR1 SGHVS, CDR2 FNYEAQ. This chain's CDR3 is CASSLEARPGETQYF. The DNA of the CDR3 is TGTGCCAGCAGCCTCGAGGCCCGACCGGGAGAGACCCAGTACTTC.